What follows are 22 T cell receptor beta chains derived from one specimen sequenced in a study of PD-1 blockade in classical Hodgkin lymphoma. Profiling relied on immunoSEQ multiplex PCR, and the TCRdb table lists in-frame clones only, not all of them. Here the sample spans roughly 70,000 clones, about 64% being singletons. Each of the patients experienced relapse following autologous stem cell transplantation, and their brentuximab vedotin exposure differed. The material was peripheral blood mononuclear cells (PBMCs), obtained before the second cycle of nivolumab. The source is a human donor with classical Hodgkin lymphoma.

V and J are TRBV19 and TRBJ1-2, with unresolved D. Germline CDR1 reads LNHDA; CDR2 reads SQIVND (reference sequence). Trimming removed 3 bases from V and 5 bases from J, with 10 bases in between. The CDR3 has 13 amino acids. The CDR3 DNA reads as TGTGCCAGTAGTATTGAGGTATTGTATGGCTACACCTTC. It yields the protein CASSIEVLYGYTF.

This clone turned up a few times. J is TRBJ2-1 and V is TRBV27, with D tentatively TRBD2 (7 bases). V was clipped by 6 bases and J by 7 bases, with 25 bases between them. This CDR3 is 17 amino acids long. Germline V gene lookup returns CDR1 MNHEY and CDR2 SMNVEV (reference sequence). CDR3 region: CASSPQRGRGAGNEQFF. In DNA, the CDR3 is TGTGCCAGCAGCCCCCAACGGGGTCGGGGGGCGGGAAATGAGCAGTTCTTC.

This clone was seen once. The rearrangement joins TRBV23-1 to TRBJ2-7; 13 positions agree with TRBD2. TRBV23-1 is marked as an open reading frame, function uncertain. Trimming at V came to 5 bases and at J to 4 bases, leaving 14 bases not matched to a gene. CDR3 size: 18 residues. The CDR3 nucleotides are TGCGCCAGCAGTGCGGACAGGGGAGGACTAGCGGGAGTGTACGAGCAGTACTTC. Translating it yields CASSADRGGLAGVYEQYF.

The genes are TRBV5-1 and TRBJ2-3, with 7 bases aligning to TRBD2. The CDR3 has 14 residues. Germline V gives CDR1 SGHRS, CDR2 YFSETQ. The V gene end was trimmed by 4 bases and the J gene end by 2 bases; junction bases not matched to a gene: 4. This CDR3 reads CASSPGTITDTQYF. CDR3 in DNA: TGCGCCAGCAGCCCGGGGACTATCACAGATACGCAGTATTTT.

The chain couples TRBV2 to TRBJ1-1; 8 positions match TRBD1. This CDR3 spans 14 amino acids. V was pared by 7 bases and J by 5 bases, with 9 bases of the junction left unmatched. The germline V gene has CDR1 SNHLY and CDR2 FYNNEI. CDR3 sequence (DNA): TGTGCCAGCATTACCTCAGGGGGCACGACTGAAGCTTTCTTT. Translating it yields CASITSGGTTEAFF.

The chain couples TRBV13 to TRBJ2-5; TRBD2 might be the D (7 bases). The DNA end is a closer match to TRBJ2-7, so the J assignment may be wrong. Germline-derived CDR1 and CDR2 are PRHDT and FYEKMQ (reference sequence). The CDR3 is 16 residues long. The CDR3 is CASSLEGPGGLYEQYF. The CDR3 nucleotides are TGTGCCAGCAGCTTAGAAGGTCCCGGGGGGCTCTACGAGCAGTACTTC.

This clone was counted only a few times. The J gene is TRBJ2-5, the V gene TRBV7-9; TRBD2 matches 12 bases. Germline values: CDR1 SEHNR, CDR2 FQNEAQ (reference sequence). Trimming removed 1 base from V and 5 bases from J; junction bases left unmatched: 8. The CDR3 is made up of 17 amino acids. In nucleotides, the CDR3 is TGTGCCAGCAGCTTAGTGTGGACTAGCGGGGAGGAGGAGACCCAGTACTTC. This sequence encodes CASSLVWTSGEEETQYF.

The chain couples TRBV2 to TRBJ2-4; TRBD2 matches at 14 bases. With V trimmed by 5 bases and J by 9 bases, 12 bases remained unmatched. CDR1 is SNHLY, CDR2 FYNNEI, per germline. There are 17 residues in the CDR3. CDR3 sequence reads: CASSPRTSGGTGGIQYF. CDR3 sequence (DNA): TGTGCCAGCAGTCCCCGGACTAGCGGGGGGACCGGGGGCATTCAGTACTTC. The whole variable domain, filled in from reference TRBV2 and TRBJ2-4, reads EPEVTQTPSHQVTQMGQEVILRCVPISNHLYFYWYRQILGQKVEFLVSFYNNEISEKSEIFDDQFSVERPDGSNFTLKIRSTKLEDSAMYFCASSPRTSGGTGGIQYFGAGTRLSVL.

The chain carries TRBV5-4 and TRBJ1-2, with a tentative D call TRBD1 (6 bases). This CDR3 has 12 amino acids. V was pared by 5 bases and J by 11 bases, with 16 bases between. Germline V gives CDR1 SGHNT, CDR2 YYREEE (reference sequence). CDR3 sequence: CASRLRTGFYTF. In DNA, the CDR3 is TGTGCCAGCAGACTCCGAACAGGGTTTTACACCTTC.

This chain joins TRBV6-5 and TRBJ2-1, with a tentative D call TRBD2 (5 bases). The CDR3 totals 14 residues. Germline V gene lookup returns CDR1 MNHEY and CDR2 SVGAGI. The V end lost 2 bases, the J end lost 0 bases, and 5 bases lay between the germline ends. For the CDR3, the DNA is TGTGCCAGCAGTTACGACTACTCCTACAATGAGCAGTTCTTC. This sequence encodes CASSYDYSYNEQFF.

This chain links TRBV5-6 with TRBJ2-1, with 12 bases lining up with TRBD2. The CDR3 extends over 18 amino acids. CDR1 and CDR2 from the germline V gene are SGHDT and YYEEEE. V lost 2 bases and J lost 5; bases outside the gene matches: 11. The CDR3 bases are TGTGCCAGCAGCTTCGCTAGCGGGAGGGCCCTGAGAAACAATGAGCAGTTCTTC. The encoded protein is CASSFASGRALRNNEQFF.

The chain has TRBV9 and TRBJ2-5; 13 nucleotides align to TRBD2. The ends lost 3 bases at V and 5 bases at J; junction bases unmatched: 7. Germline V gene sequence: CDR1 SGDLS, CDR2 YYNGEE. This CDR3 region has 16 residues. The CDR3 DNA reads TGTGCCAGCAGCGATAGGGGACTAGCGGGAAAGGAGACCCAGTACTTC. As protein: CASSDRGLAGKETQYF.

In DNA, the CDR3 is TGCAGCGTCCCTATAACTTACAGGGGGAAGTACCAAGAGACCCAGTACTTC. Translated, it gives CSVPITYRGKYQETQYF. The J gene is TRBJ2-5, the V gene TRBV29-1; 8 positions agree with TRBD1. The CDR3 covers 17 residues. V gave up 6 bases and J gave up 0 bases; unmatched junction bases: 15. Germline V CDR1 and CDR2: SQVTM, ANQGSEA.

J is TRBJ2-3 and V is TRBV7-3, with 8 bases fitting TRBD1. The J segment lost 4 bases and the V segment lost 4 bases, leaving 4 bases of the junction unmatched. The CDR3 sequence is 14 residues long. The germline gives CDR1 SGHTA, CDR2 FQGTGA. Here the CDR3 reads CASSSGQGSDTQYF. In DNA, the CDR3 is TGTGCCAGCAGCTCAGGACAGGGTTCAGATACGCAGTATTTT.

On this clone itself: One end of the junction fails to match germline, which may point to a read error. V is TRBV29-1 and J is TRBJ1-4, with TRBD1 matching 9 bases. CDR3 length equals 15 residues. In germline, CDR1 is SQVTM, CDR2 ANQGSEA. The CDR3 region is CSVQDPGTGHEKLFF. The DNA for the CDR3 is TGCAGCGTTCAAGATCCCGGGACAGGGCATGAAAAACTGTTTTTT.

This sequence joins TRBV6-5 and TRBJ1-2; 10 nucleotides line up with TRBD1. The CDR3 is 16 amino acids. V gave up 0 bases and J gave up 2 bases; unmatched junction bases: 3. CDR1 is MNHEY, CDR2 SVGAGI, per germline. This chain's CDR3 is CASSYSWDRGNYGYTF. CDR3 nucleotides: TGTGCCAGCAGTTACTCGTGGGACAGGGGAAACTATGGCTACACCTTC.

The gene calls are TRBV5-8 and TRBJ1-5; D remains unclear. V was trimmed by 1 base and J by 9 bases, leaving 14 bases between them. Germline-derived CDR1 and CDR2 are SGHTS and YDEGEE. The CDR3 runs to 14 residues. The CDR3 sequence: CASSLNPDPGPQHF. DNA for the CDR3: TGTGCCAGCAGCTTGAATCCGGACCCGGGGCCCCAGCATTTT.

The V gene is TRBV7-9, the J gene TRBJ2-1; D gene uncertain. The germline gives CDR1 SEHNR, CDR2 FQNEAQ (reference sequence). The CDR3 length is 13 residues. Between the trimmed V and J ends, which lost 2 bases and 8 bases, there was a span of 10 bases. As DNA, the CDR3 is TGTGCCAGCAGCTTAAACTCCCTTGATGAGCAGTTCTTC. Its translation is CASSLNSLDEQFF.

The chain combines TRBV7-6 with TRBJ2-7, with TRBD1 matching 9 bases. The V gene end was trimmed by 5 bases and the J gene end by 1 base; junction bases not matched to a gene: 6. Germline V gives CDR1 SGHVS, CDR2 FNYEAQ. This CDR3 has 15 residues. The CDR3 protein is CASSPGQGMSYEQYF. Here the CDR3 DNA reads TGTGCCAGCAGCCCGGGACAGGGAATGTCCTACGAGCAGTACTTC.

The V gene is TRBV7-9, the J gene TRBJ2-5; 14 bases map to TRBD2. TRBJ2-7 matches the DNA end more closely, so the J call is doubtful. The CDR3 totals 16 residues. Looked up from germline, CDR1 is SEHNR and CDR2 is FQNEAQ (reference sequence). CDR3 sequence (DNA): TGTGCCAGCAGCTACGGACTAGCGGGAGGTTCCTACGAGCAGTACTTC. This encodes CASSYGLAGGSYEQYF.

This chain links TRBV5-1 with TRBJ2-7; a possible D gene is TRBD2 (5 bases). This CDR3 comprises 14 residues. V shed 0 bases and J shed 7 bases, with 14 bases lying between them. Germline loops: CDR1 SGHRS, CDR2 YFSETQ. CDR3 DNA: TGCGCCAGCAGCTTGGATACTAGATCTTTAGAGCAGTACTTC. The encoded protein is CASSLDTRSLEQYF.

The chain uses TRBV5-4 and TRBJ2-2, with 7 bases aligning to TRBD2. After removal of 4 bases from V and 4 bases from J, the junction contained 7 bases not matched to a gene. Germline V CDR1 and CDR2: SGHNT, YYREEE (reference sequence). The CDR3 contains 15 residues. The CDR3 sequence: CASSPGGRGTGELFF. The CDR3 coding sequence is TGTGCCAGCAGCCCGGGGGGAAGGGGCACCGGGGAGCTGTTTTTT.